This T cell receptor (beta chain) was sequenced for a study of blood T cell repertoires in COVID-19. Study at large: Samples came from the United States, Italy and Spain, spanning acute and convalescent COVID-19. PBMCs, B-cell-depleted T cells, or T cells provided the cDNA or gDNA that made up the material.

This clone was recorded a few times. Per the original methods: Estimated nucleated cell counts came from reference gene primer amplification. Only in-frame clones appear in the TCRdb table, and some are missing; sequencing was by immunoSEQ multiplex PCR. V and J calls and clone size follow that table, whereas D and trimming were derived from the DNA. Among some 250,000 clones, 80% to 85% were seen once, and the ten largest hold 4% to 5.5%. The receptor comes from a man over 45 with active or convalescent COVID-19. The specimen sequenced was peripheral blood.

CDR3 protein: CSAAGTFHQPQHF. CDR3 coding DNA: TGCAGCGCAGCAGGGACATTCCATCAGCCCCAGCATTTT. The chain employs TRBV29-1 and TRBJ1-5; weak D call: TRBD1 (6 bases). The V end lost 7 bases, the J end lost 5 bases, and 15 bases lay between the germline ends. This CDR3 is 13 amino acids long. Germline loops: CDR1 SQVTM, CDR2 ANQGSEA. Looking up the rest from reference TRBV29-1 and TRBJ1-5 gives the full variable domain: SAVISQKPSRDICQRGTSLTIQCQVDSQVTMMFWYRQQPGQSLTLIATANQGSEATYESGFVIDKFPISRPNLTFSTLTVSNMSPEDSSIYLCSAAGTFHQPQHFGDGTRLSIL.